This is a list of T cell receptor beta chains from one sample in a study of neurological immune-mediated disorders. TCRdb analysed the 5' RACE reads with MiXCR anew, one entry per CDR3 protein. This table holds about 79,000 distinct CDR3 sequences, roughly 15% found once. Sequenced input: PBMCs. The source is a woman aged 45-59 years in good health. Both conserved end residues are part of each CDR3. D genes are given only for firm matches. The size field is filled for only some rows; it gives once, few, many or a size class.

V	size	J	D	DNA	CDR3
TRBV10-1	many	TRBJ2-2	TRBD2	TGCGCCAGCAGACGGGACTACGCCGGGGAGCTGTTTTTT	CASRRDYAGELFF
TRBV7-8	NA	TRBJ2-3	NA	TGTGCCAGCAGACCGGGGCCGGGACTCCGGGGGGATACGCAGTATTTT	CASRPGPGLRGDTQYF
TRBV5-1	NA	TRBJ1-1	NA	TGCGCCAGCAGCTTGGTTGGACGGCTGAACACTGAAGCTTTCTTT	CASSLVGRLNTEAFF
TRBV5-1	many	TRBJ2-1	NA	TGCGCCAGCAGCTTGGAAGGCCTGTCCTACAATGAGCAGTTCTTC	CASSLEGLSYNEQFF
TRBV6-1	many	TRBJ2-1	NA	TGTGCCAGCACCCAGGTGCGCGGAGCACCCTACAATGAGCAGTTCTTC	CASTQVRGAPYNEQFF
TRBV4-2	few	TRBJ2-1	TRBD2	TGTGCCAGCAGTTCACTAGCGGGGGGCCTCGATGAGCAGTTCTTC	CASSSLAGGLDEQFF
TRBV7-7	few	TRBJ2-7	TRBD1	TGTGCTAGCAGCCCTGACAGGGGCCACGAGCAGTACTTC	CASSPDRGHEQYF
TRBV10-3	many	TRBJ2-5	NA	TGTGCCATCAGCCAGTACCAAGAGACCCAGTACTTC	CAISQYQETQYF
TRBV20-1	many	TRBJ1-2	NA	TGCAGTGCCCTGTTCGCGGAGTCAGGCGGCTACACCTTC	CSALFAESGGYTF
TRBV7-2	many	TRBJ1-6	NA	TGTGCCAGCAGCTTAAGCGGGGGACCCCTCCACTTT	CASSLSGGPLHF
TRBV28	many	TRBJ1-4	TRBD1	TGTGCCAGCAGCCTTCGTCAGGACAGGGTATCGTTTTTT	CASSLRQDRVSFF
TRBV28	many	TRBJ2-1	TRBD2	TGTGCCAGCAGTTTATCAAAACTAGCGGGGATCGACAATGAGCAGTTCTTC	CASSLSKLAGIDNEQFF
TRBV7-9	many	TRBJ1-3	NA	TGTGCCAGCAGGCCCCCCGCTTTCACTGGAAACACCATATATTTT	CASRPPAFTGNTIYF
TRBV20-1	many	TRBJ2-2	NA	TGCAGTGCTAGAGGCAGTAGGGGCACCGGGGAGCTGTTTTTT	CSARGSRGTGELFF
TRBV7-2	many	TRBJ2-7	NA	TGTGCCAGCAGAGCCCCGGGACAAAATTATGACGAGCAGTACTTC	CASRAPGQNYDEQYF
TRBV14	many	TRBJ2-2	NA	TGTGCCAGCAGCCCGACCAGAGTCGGGGAGCTGTTTTTT	CASSPTRVGELFF
TRBV12-3/TRBV12-4	many	TRBJ1-2	NA	TGTGCCAGCAGTTTCTCGGGCCGACACTATGGCTACACCTTC	CASSFSGRHYGYTF
TRBV20-1	many	TRBJ2-4	TRBD1	TGCAGTGCTATCTCCGGGACAGGGGGGAACATTCAGTACTTC	CSAISGTGGNIQYF
TRBV20-1	many	TRBJ1-5	TRBD1	TGCAGTGCCGGACAGGGCCGCAATCAGCCCCAGCATTTT	CSAGQGRNQPQHF
TRBV7-2	many	TRBJ1-5	NA	TGTGCCAGCAGCTATAAGGGTAGCAATCAGCCCCAGCATTTT	CASSYKGSNQPQHF
TRBV7-2	many	TRBJ1-1	NA	TGTGCCAGCAGTCCGACGGGGGGGGCCACTGAAGCTTTCTTT	CASSPTGGATEAFF
TRBV10-2	many	TRBJ2-5	NA	TGCGCCAGCAGTGGCCCCCCACAGGGAAGCCAAGAGACCCAGTACTTC	CASSGPPQGSQETQYF